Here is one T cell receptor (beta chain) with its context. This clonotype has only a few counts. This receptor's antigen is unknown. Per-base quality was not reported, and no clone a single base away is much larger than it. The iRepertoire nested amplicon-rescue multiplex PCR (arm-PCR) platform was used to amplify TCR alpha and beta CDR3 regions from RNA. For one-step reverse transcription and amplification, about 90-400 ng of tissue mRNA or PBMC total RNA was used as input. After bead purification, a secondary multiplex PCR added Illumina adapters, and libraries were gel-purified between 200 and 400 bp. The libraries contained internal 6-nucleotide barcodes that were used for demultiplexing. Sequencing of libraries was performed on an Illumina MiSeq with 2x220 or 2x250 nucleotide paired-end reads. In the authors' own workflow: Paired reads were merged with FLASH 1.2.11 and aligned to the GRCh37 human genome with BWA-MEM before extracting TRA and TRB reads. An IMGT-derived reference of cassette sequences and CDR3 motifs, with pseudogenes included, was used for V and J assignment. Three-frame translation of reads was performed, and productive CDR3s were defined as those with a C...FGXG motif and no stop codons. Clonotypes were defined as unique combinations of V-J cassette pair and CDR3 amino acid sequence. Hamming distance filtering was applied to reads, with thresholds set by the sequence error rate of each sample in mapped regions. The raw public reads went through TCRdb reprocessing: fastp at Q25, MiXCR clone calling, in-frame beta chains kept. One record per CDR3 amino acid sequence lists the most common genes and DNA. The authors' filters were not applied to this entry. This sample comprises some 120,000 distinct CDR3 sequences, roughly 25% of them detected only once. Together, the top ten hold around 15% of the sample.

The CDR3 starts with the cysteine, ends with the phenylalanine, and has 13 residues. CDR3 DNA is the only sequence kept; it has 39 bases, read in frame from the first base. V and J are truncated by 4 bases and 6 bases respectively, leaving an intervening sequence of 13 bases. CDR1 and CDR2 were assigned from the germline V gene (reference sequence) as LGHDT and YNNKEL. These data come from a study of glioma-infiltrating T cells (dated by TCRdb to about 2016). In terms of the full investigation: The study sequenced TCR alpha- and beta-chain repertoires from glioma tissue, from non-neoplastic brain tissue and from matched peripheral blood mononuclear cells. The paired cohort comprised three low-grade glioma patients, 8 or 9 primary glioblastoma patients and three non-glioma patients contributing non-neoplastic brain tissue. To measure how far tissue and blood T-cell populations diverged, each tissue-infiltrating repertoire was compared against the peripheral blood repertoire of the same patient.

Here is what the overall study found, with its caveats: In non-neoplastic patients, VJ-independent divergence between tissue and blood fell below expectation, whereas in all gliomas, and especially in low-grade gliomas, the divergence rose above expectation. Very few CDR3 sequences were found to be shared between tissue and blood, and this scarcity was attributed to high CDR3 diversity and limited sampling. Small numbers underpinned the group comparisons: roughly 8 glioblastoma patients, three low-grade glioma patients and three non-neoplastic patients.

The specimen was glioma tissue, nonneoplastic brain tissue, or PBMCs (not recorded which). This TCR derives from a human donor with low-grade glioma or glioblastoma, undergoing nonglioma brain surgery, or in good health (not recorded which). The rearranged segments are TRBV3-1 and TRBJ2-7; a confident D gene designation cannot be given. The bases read TGTGCCAGCAGCCCCACCCTCCTTGGCGAGCAGTACTTC. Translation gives CASSPTLLGEQYF.